A selection of T cell receptor beta chains follows, all from one sample in a study of T cell responses to AZD1222 COVID-19 vaccine. Clones were sequenced by immunoSEQ multiplex PCR, and TCRdb holds only the in-frame ones, with some missing. The sample yields about 140,000 clones, about 91% seen once. Sample: peripheral blood, taken 28 days after the second AZD1222 dose. These receptors all come from an adult who received the AZD1222 COVID-19 vaccine. Both conserved end residues are part of each CDR3. The D gene is left open where the match is weak. Clone size is not always given. Where it is, it says once, few, many or a class for expanded clones.

>TRBJ2-1|NA|TRBV29-1|TRBD2
CSVTAGPYNEQFF
TGCAGTGTGACAGCGGGGCCCTACAATGAGCAGTTCTTC
>TRBJ1-5|NA|TRBV19|NA
CASSIRYSNQPQHF
TGTGCCAGTAGTATACGGTATAGCAATCAGCCCCAGCATTTT
>TRBJ2-5|NA|TRBV2|NA
CASRSEGYRQETQYF
TGTGCCAGCAGATCGGAGGGCTACCGGCAAGAGACCCAGTACTTC
>TRBJ2-5|NA|TRBV7-2|TRBD1
CASSADRSQETQYF
TGTGCCAGCAGCGCGGACAGGAGCCAAGAGACCCAGTACTTC
>TRBJ1-2|once|TRBV28|NA
CASRLPSDSDGYTF
TGTGCCAGCAGATTACCCTCGGACAGCGATGGCTACACCTTC
>TRBJ1-5|once|TRBV19|TRBD1
CASSKGTGGAWQPQHF
TGTGCCAGTAGTAAGGGGACAGGGGGCGCGTGGCAGCCCCAGCATTTT
>TRBJ2-7|NA|TRBV27|NA
CASSRLGEQYF
TGTGCCAGCAGTCGCCTAGGCGAGCAGTACTTC
>TRBJ2-2|once|TRBV19|NA
CASMKQARAGELFF
TGTGCCAGTATGAAGCAAGCGCGGGCCGGGGAGCTGTTTTTT
>TRBJ2-7|NA|TRBV28|TRBD2
CASSSGRAYEQYF
TGTGCCAGCAGTAGCGGGAGGGCTTACGAGCAGTACTTC
>TRBJ2-6|NA|TRBV23-1|TRBD1
CASPRDRDFSGANVLTF
TGCGCCAGCCCCCGGGACAGGGATTTCTCTGGGGCCAACGTCCTGACTTTC
>TRBJ2-5|NA|TRBV7-8|TRBD2
CASRPAGGRSITETQYF
TGTGCCAGCAGACCAGCGGGAGGGCGATCAATTACGGAGACCCAGTACTTC
>TRBJ1-1|few|TRBV7-3|NA
CASSLRGGRLTEAFF
TGTGCCAGCAGCTTAAGAGGGGGTCGGTTGACTGAAGCTTTCTTT
>TRBJ2-7|once|TRBV7-8|NA
CASSPSGTGRYEQYF
TGTGCCAGCAGCCCGAGCGGGACAGGACGTTACGAGCAGTACTTC
>TRBJ1-6|NA|TRBV28|TRBD1
CASSQTGDNSPLHF
TGTGCCAGCAGCCAAACAGGGGATAATTCACCCCTCCACTTT
>TRBJ2-3|many|TRBV4-1|TRBD2
CASSHPTSGSGDTQYF
TGCGCCAGCAGCCACCCGACTAGCGGGAGTGGGGATACGCAGTATTTT
>TRBJ2-3|NA|TRBV3-1/TRBV3-2|NA
CASSQGYPTDTQYF
TGTGCCAGCAGCCAAGGATACCCCACAGATACGCAGTATTTT
>TRBJ1-2|NA|TRBV5-1|TRBD1
CASSTGTGVYGYTF
TGCGCCAGCAGCACCGGGACAGGGGTTTATGGCTACACCTTC
>TRBJ2-5|NA|TRBV4-3|NA
CASSQDTGEGETQYF
TGCGCCAGCAGCCAAGATACAGGGGAGGGGGAGACCCAGTACTTC
>TRBJ1-5|NA|TRBV28|NA
CASRMIYQPQHF
TGTGCCAGCAGGATGATATATCAGCCCCAGCATTTT
>TRBJ2-7|NA|TRBV5-3|NA
CARSPRGAEPQPYYEQYF
TGTGCCAGAAGCCCCAGGGGGGCGGAACCACAACCTTACTACGAGCAGTACTTC
>TRBJ2-5|once|TRBV19|NA
CASSRRGGGQETQYF
TGTGCCAGTAGTAGGAGGGGGGGAGGACAGGAGACCCAGTACTTC
>TRBJ1-5|NA|TRBV7-6|NA
CASSLNPPGLGYSNQPQHF
TGTGCCAGCAGCTTGAATCCTCCGGGTTTGGGGTATAGCAATCAGCCCCAGCATTTT
>TRBJ2-1|NA|TRBV10-1|NA
CASSDPNGLGDEQFF
TGCGCCAGCAGTGATCCGAACGGCCTCGGGGATGAGCAGTTCTTC
>TRBJ1-1|once|TRBV29-1|NA
CSLRTGNTEAFF
TGCAGCCTCCGGACTGGGAACACTGAAGCTTTCTTT
>TRBJ2-7|NA|TRBV5-1|NA
CASSTNIDRAYEQYF
TGCGCCAGCAGCACAAATATCGACAGAGCCTACGAGCAGTACTTC
>TRBJ1-3|NA|TRBV28|TRBD1
CASSLKGAGGLAGNTIYF
TGTGCCAGCAGTTTAAAAGGGGCAGGGGGCTTGGCTGGAAACACCATATATTTT
>TRBJ2-7|NA|TRBV28|TRBD2
CASQRGYYEQYF
TGTGCCAGCCAGCGGGGCTACTACGAGCAGTACTTC
>TRBJ1-4|NA|TRBV7-8|NA
CASSLGLSNEKLFF
TGTGCCAGCAGCTTGGGGTTATCTAATGAAAAACTGTTTTTT
>TRBJ1-4|NA|TRBV7-2|TRBD1
CASSDSGTGDEKLFF
TGTGCCAGCAGCGATTCCGGGACAGGGGATGAAAAACTGTTTTTT
>TRBJ1-1|NA|TRBV2|NA
CASRTWGTEAFF
TGTGCCAGCAGGACTTGGGGGACTGAAGCTTTCTTT
>TRBJ2-1|medium-sized|TRBV4-1|NA
CASKGRTGVKSVEQFF
TGCGCCAGCAAAGGGCGAACGGGAGTGAAAAGCGTTGAGCAGTTCTTC
>TRBJ2-2|NA|TRBV4-2|TRBD2
CASSAGLAANTGELFF
TGTGCCAGCAGCGCGGGACTAGCGGCGAACACCGGGGAGCTGTTTTTT
>TRBJ2-4|NA|TRBV7-2|TRBD2
CASSPGRGKNIQYF
TGTGCCAGCAGTCCGGGGAGGGGAAAAAACATTCAGTACTTC
>TRBJ1-5|NA|TRBV6-6|NA
CASSYSRLQPQHF
TGTGCCAGCAGTTACTCCCGTCTGCAGCCCCAGCATTTT
>TRBJ1-1|NA|TRBV6-5|NA
CASQLTDRTEAFF
TGTGCCAGCCAATTGACGGATAGGACTGAAGCTTTCTTT
>TRBJ1-2|once|TRBV6-1|NA
CASSEARKGGYTF
TGTGCCAGCAGTGAAGCACGGAAAGGTGGCTACACCTTC
>TRBJ1-6|NA|TRBV19|TRBD1
CASGTGTVKRALHF
TGTGCCAGTGGAACCGGGACAGTGAAAAGGGCCCTCCACTTT
>TRBJ2-2|NA|TRBV19|NA
CASSIIGGKTGELFF
TGTGCCAGTAGTATAATAGGGGGGAAAACCGGGGAGCTGTTTTTT
>TRBJ1-1|NA|TRBV7-6|NA
CASSLLTNTEAFF
TGTGCCAGCAGCTTACTAACAAACACTGAAGCTTTCTTT
>TRBJ2-1|NA|TRBV28|NA
CASSSGHNEQFF
TGTGCCAGCAGTTCGGGGCACAATGAGCAGTTCTTC
>TRBJ2-6|NA|TRBV3-1/TRBV3-2|NA
CASSQGRVGGGANVLTF
TGTGCCAGCAGCCAAGGACGCGTCGGGGGAGGGGCCAACGTCCTGACTTTC
>TRBJ1-5|NA|TRBV3-1/TRBV3-2|TRBD1
CASSPQGGINQPQHF
TGTGCCAGCAGCCCTCAGGGGGGAATCAATCAGCCCCAGCATTTT
>TRBJ2-1|NA|TRBV11-1|NA
CASSLRSSYNEQFF
TGTGCCAGCAGCTTACGCAGCTCCTACAATGAGCAGTTCTTC
>TRBJ1-2|NA|TRBV4-1|TRBD1
CASSQGTGARYGYTF
TGCGCCAGCAGCCAAGGGACAGGGGCACGCTATGGCTACACCTTC
>TRBJ2-2|NA|TRBV5-5|NA
CASSLSGAGELFF
TGTGCCAGCAGCTTGTCAGGTGCCGGGGAGCTGTTTTTT
>TRBJ1-2|NA|TRBV4-1|TRBD1
CASSQRTGGNYGYTF
TGCGCCAGCAGCCAAAGGACAGGGGGCAACTATGGCTACACCTTC
>TRBJ1-4|NA|TRBV21-1|NA
CASSQTSRGGFEKLFF
TGTGCCAGCAGCCAAACTTCCAGGGGGGGCTTTGAAAAACTGTTTTTT
>TRBJ1-6|once|TRBV6-1|NA
CASSEEASSPLHF
TGTGCCAGCAGTGAAGAGGCGAGTTCACCCCTCCACTTT
>TRBJ1-5|NA|TRBV5-8|NA
CASVVAGGGNQPQHF
TGTGCCAGCGTGGTGGCAGGAGGGGGCAATCAGCCCCAGCATTTT